These T cell receptor beta chains were read from a single sample in a study of shared clonotypes between healthy human individuals. The assay was immunoSEQ multiplex PCR, and TCRdb's table has in-frame clones only and misses some. The table includes 1.6 million or so clones, roughly 95% detected once. The sequencing input was naive CD4+ T cells sorted from blood. These TCRs come from a man younger than 40 in good health. Both conserved end residues are part of each CDR3. A D gene is named only where the DNA matches it firmly. Size is omitted from some rows. Given values are once, few, many or a class for expanded clones.

.	TRBJ2-3	TRBD1	TRBV11-2	CASRGRGHVRQGATDTQYF	TGTGCCAGCAGAGGAAGGGGGCACGTCCGACAGGGGGCCACAGATACGCAGTATTTT
.	TRBJ2-5	.	TRBV5-1	CASSLFIGQETQYF	TGCGCCAGCAGCTTGTTTATCGGCCAAGAGACCCAGTACTTC
.	TRBJ1-5	.	TRBV19	CASSIVEGAGRNQPQHF	TGTGCCAGTAGTATAGTGGAGGGAGCGGGTCGCAATCAGCCCCAGCATTTT
.	TRBJ1-2	.	TRBV11-2	CASSARRNYGYTF	TGTGCCAGCAGCGCGCGGAGGAACTATGGCTACACCTTC
.	TRBJ2-7	.	TRBV28	CASSLGTASLYEQYF	TGTGCCAGCAGTCTAGGGACTGCCAGTCTTTACGAGCAGTACTTC
.	TRBJ2-5	.	TRBV6-1	CASNRGPGETQYF	TGTGCCAGCAATAGGGGCCCAGGGGAGACCCAGTACTTC
.	TRBJ2-7	.	TRBV2	CASSEQGPSHEQYF	TGTGCCAGCAGTGAACAGGGTCCCAGCCACGAGCAGTACTTC
.	TRBJ2-3	.	TRBV5-1	CASSWSADTQYF	TGCGCCAGCAGCTGGAGCGCCGATACGCAGTATTTT
once	TRBJ2-5	TRBD1	TRBV7-9	CASSLKGTGITQYF	TGTGCCAGCAGCTTAAAGGGGACAGGGATTACCCAGTACTTC
.	TRBJ2-5	.	TRBV28	CASSRLLRDQETQYF	TGTGCCAGCAGCCGACTTCTCCGGGACCAAGAGACCCAGTACTTC
once	TRBJ1-1	TRBD1	TRBV5-4	CASSLRASGGITEAFF	TGTGCCAGCAGCTTGCGGGCCTCAGGGGGGATCACTGAAGCTTTCTTT
.	TRBJ2-7	.	TRBV4-3	CASSQAKGSSYEQYF	TGCGCCAGCAGCCAAGCAAAGGGGAGCTCCTACGAGCAGTACTTC
.	TRBJ2-1	TRBD1	TRBV6-6	CASRGGQGGKLEQFF	TGTGCCAGCAGAGGCGGACAGGGAGGAAAGTTGGAGCAGTTCTTC
.	TRBJ2-7	TRBD1	TRBV9	CASSVADRGSYEQYF	TGTGCCAGCAGCGTCGCGGACAGGGGCTCCTACGAGCAGTACTTC
.	TRBJ2-7	TRBD1	TRBV5-4	CASSGGQTSSYEQYF	TGTGCCAGCAGCGGGGGACAGACGAGCTCCTACGAGCAGTACTTC
.	TRBJ2-2	TRBD1	TRBV7-2	CASSSDRGNSGELFF	TGTGCCAGCAGCTCGGACAGGGGAAACTCCGGGGAGCTGTTTTTT
.	TRBJ2-1	TRBD2	TRBV30	CAWTAGTRYNEQFF	TGTGCCTGGACGGCCGGGACTAGATACAATGAGCAGTTCTTC
.	TRBJ2-1	TRBD2	TRBV10-3	CAIQALGGGLADYNEQFF	TGTGCCATCCAAGCGTTAGGGGGGGGACTAGCGGACTACAATGAGCAGTTCTTC
.	TRBJ2-2	TRBD1	TRBV5-4	CASSEYRGHTGELFF	TGTGCCAGCAGCGAATACAGGGGGCACACCGGGGAGCTGTTTTTT
.	TRBJ2-7	TRBD2	TRBV2	CASSDHSGSFNEQYF	TGTGCCAGCAGTGACCATAGCGGGAGTTTCAACGAGCAGTACTTC
.	TRBJ1-1	TRBD1	TRBV19	CASSIFPPTGLGTEAFF	TGTGCCAGTAGTATATTCCCCCCGACAGGGTTGGGCACTGAAGCTTTCTTT
once	TRBJ2-7	TRBD1	TRBV19	CASRSRHAGTGVYEQYF	TGTGCCAGTAGGTCCAGGCACGCCGGGACAGGGGTTTACGAGCAGTACTTC
.	TRBJ2-5	.	TRBV7-2	CASSFGGPGETQYF	TGTGCCAGCAGCTTCGGAGGGCCGGGGGAGACCCAGTACTTC
.	TRBJ2-2	.	TRBV18	CASSPLRGNTGELFF	TGTGCCAGCTCCCCTTTGAGGGGTAACACCGGGGAGCTGTTTTTT
once	TRBJ1-2	.	TRBV29-1	CSVVTGRDGYTF	TGCAGCGTTGTTACAGGGAGGGACGGCTACACCTTC
.	TRBJ2-3	.	TRBV6-1	CASSPPTDTQYF	TGTGCCAGCAGTCCCCCCACAGATACGCAGTATTTT
.	TRBJ2-7	TRBD1	TRBV7-2	CASSLYGTGSYEQYF	TGTGCCAGCAGCTTATACGGGACAGGGAGTTACGAGCAGTACTTC
.	TRBJ2-7	.	TRBV21-1	CASSKMEGGPFSYEQYF	TGTGCCAGCAGCAAAATGGAAGGGGGCCCCTTTTCCTACGAGCAGTACTTC
.	TRBJ2-5	.	TRBV11-2	CASSRTDQETQYF	TGTGCCAGCAGCCGGACGGATCAAGAGACCCAGTACTTC
.	TRBJ2-3	.	TRBV5-5	CASSLVQRTDTQYF	TGTGCCAGCAGCTTGGTTCAGAGGACAGATACGCAGTATTTT
.	TRBJ1-4	.	TRBV7-9	CASSIGQRLFF	TGTGCCAGCAGCATAGGACAGAGGTTGTTTTTT
.	TRBJ2-6	.	TRBV5-1	CASSPGLAGANVLTF	TGCGCCAGCAGCCCGGGACTTGCTGGGGCCAACGTCCTGACTTTC
.	TRBJ2-5	.	TRBV28	CASSLPVQETQYF	TGTGCCAGCAGTTTGCCGGTCCAAGAGACCCAGTACTTC
.	TRBJ1-2	.	TRBV19	CASSIVPGLGGYTF	TGTGCCAGTAGTATAGTGCCCGGCCTGGGTGGCTACACCTTC
.	TRBJ2-1	.	TRBV2	CASTSGYNEQFF	TGTGCCAGCACGAGTGGTTACAATGAGCAGTTCTTC
.	TRBJ2-7	.	TRBV13	CASSLGDSPYEQYF	TGTGCCAGCAGCTTAGGGGACTCCCCCTACGAGCAGTACTTC
.	TRBJ2-7	TRBD2	TRBV6-1	CASSESQLAGIYEQYF	TGTGCCAGCAGTGAATCCCAACTAGCGGGAATTTACGAGCAGTACTTC
.	TRBJ2-1	.	TRBV5-4	CASMKSPFFSEQFF	TGTGCCAGCATGAAAAGTCCATTTTTTTCTGAGCAGTTCTTC
once	TRBJ2-2	TRBD2	TRBV29-1	CSVLPGLAGTGELFF	TGCAGCGTTTTACCGGGCCTAGCGGGAACCGGGGAGCTGTTTTTT
.	TRBJ2-7	.	TRBV4-3	CASSQDEGQGYEQYF	TGCGCCAGCAGCCAAGATGAGGGTCAGGGCTACGAGCAGTACTTC
.	TRBJ2-5	.	TRBV10-1	CASQKDREETQYF	TGCGCCAGCCAAAAAGACAGAGAAGAGACCCAGTACTTC
.	TRBJ1-1	.	TRBV4-1	CASSQDGFRVSKFAEAFF	TGCGCCAGCAGCCAAGATGGCTTCCGGGTTTCAAAATTTGCTGAAGCTTTCTTT
.	TRBJ1-5	.	TRBV19	CASCGTPNQPQHF	TGTGCCAGTTGCGGGACGCCTAATCAGCCCCAGCATTTT
once	TRBJ1-2	TRBD1	TRBV28	CASSATGNYGYTF	TGTGCCAGCAGTGCGACAGGGAACTATGGCTACACCTTC
.	TRBJ2-1	.	TRBV28	CASIISGAGRHEQFF	TGTGCCAGCATCATATCAGGCGCGGGCAGGCATGAGCAGTTCTTC
.	TRBJ1-5	.	TRBV6-6	CASTLQGGQPQHF	TGTGCCAGCACCTTACAAGGGGGTCAGCCCCAGCATTTT
.	TRBJ2-4	.	TRBV7-2	CASSSAIRDALAKNIQYF	TGTGCCAGCAGCTCCGCGATTAGGGACGCGCTAGCCAAAAACATTCAGTACTTC
.	TRBJ2-3	.	TRBV11-2	CASSAGSTDTQYF	TGTGCCAGCAGCGCCGGCAGCACAGATACGCAGTATTTT
once	TRBJ2-1	.	TRBV5-5	CASSPDLAQPFF	TGTGCCAGCAGCCCAGACCTAGCCCAGCCGTTCTTC
.	TRBJ1-4	.	TRBV6-5	CASSQQGKYEKLFF	TGTGCCAGCAGCCAACAGGGCAAATATGAAAAACTGTTTTTT
.	TRBJ2-5	TRBD2	TRBV29-1	CAKRGREETQYF	TGCGCGAAGCGGGGGAGAGAAGAGACCCAGTACTTC
once	TRBJ2-3	.	TRBV5-6	CASSLDRVTQYF	TGTGCCAGCAGCTTGGACAGAGTTACGCAGTATTTT
.	TRBJ2-1	TRBD2	TRBV9	CASSQTSGRWVNEQFF	TGTGCCAGCAGCCAGACTAGCGGGAGGTGGGTGAATGAGCAGTTCTTC